This entry concerns a single TCR beta chain. This clonotype has a handful of counts. The target of this receptor is not known. Within one base of it there is no much larger clone, and no base qualities were kept. The CDR3 goes from the cysteine to the phenylalanine over 12 residues. Only the CDR3 region is kept as DNA, spanning 36 bases read in frame from base 1. At the junction V is shortened by 6 bases and J by 1 base, with 9 bases in between. The germline V gene sets CDR1 to SQVTM and CDR2 to ANQGSEA. This entry comes from a study of patients with pleural tuberculosis (dated by TCRdb to about 2014). Sequencing relied on an Illumina Genome Analyzer IIx. Starting from the raw public reads, TCRdb applied fastp trimming at Q25, assembled clones with MiXCR and retained in-frame beta chains. Here each entry gathers all rows of one CDR3 protein and keeps the most common genes and DNA. The sample table contains around 50,000 distinct CDR3 sequences; only one count was recorded for under 8.5% of them. Clones ranked in the top ten supply 16% of the sample.

The TCR originated in a human donor with pleural tuberculosis. The chain uses TRBV29-1 and TRBJ1-1; no D gene is confidently identified. The nucleotides are TGCAGCGTAACCAGCTGGAACACTGAAGCTTTCTTT. This is translated as CSVTSWNTEAFF.